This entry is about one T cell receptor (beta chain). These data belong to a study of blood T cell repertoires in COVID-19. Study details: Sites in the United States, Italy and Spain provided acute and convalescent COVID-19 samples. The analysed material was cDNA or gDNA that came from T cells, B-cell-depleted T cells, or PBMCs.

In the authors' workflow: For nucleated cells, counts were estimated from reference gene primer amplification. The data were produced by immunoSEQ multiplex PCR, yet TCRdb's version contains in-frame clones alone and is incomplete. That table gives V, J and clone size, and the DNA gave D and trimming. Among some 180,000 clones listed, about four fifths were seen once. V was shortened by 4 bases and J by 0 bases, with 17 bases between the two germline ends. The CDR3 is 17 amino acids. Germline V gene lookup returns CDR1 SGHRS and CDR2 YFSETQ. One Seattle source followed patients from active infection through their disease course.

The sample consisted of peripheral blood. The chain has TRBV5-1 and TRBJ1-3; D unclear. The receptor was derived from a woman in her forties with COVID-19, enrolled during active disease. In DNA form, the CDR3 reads TGCGCCAGCAGCGACGACCCTATAAGGAGCTCTGGAAACACCATATATTTT. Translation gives CASSDDPIRSSGNTIYF. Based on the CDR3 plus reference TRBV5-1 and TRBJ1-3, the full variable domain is KAGVTQTPRYLIKTRGQQVTLSCSPISGHRSVSWYQQTPGQGLQFLFEYFSETQRNKGNFPGRFSGRQFSNSRSEMNVSTLELGDSALYLCASSDDPIRSSGNTIYFGEGSWLTVV.